This TCR beta chain was recovered during a study of a mutant IDH1 vaccine in newly diagnosed glioma. Whole-study context: The study started vaccination 4-6 weeks after radiotherapy alone, or with temozolomide cycles. Earlier treatment was radiotherapy, temozolomide, or both, with most getting both. Findings and limits, study-wide: Of all patients, 93.3% showed vaccine-induced immune responses.

About this clone: Its antigen remains unidentified.

Sequencing was performed with immunoSEQ multiplex PCR; in TCRdb, only in-frame clones are kept and a portion is missing. The sample comprises 55,000 or so clones, 90% to 95% of which are singletons, and roughly 2.3% rests with the top ten. Germline V CDR1 and CDR2: MDHEN, SYDVKM. Trimming pared 2 bases from V and 1 base from J, leaving 8 bases between. The CDR3 loop spans 14 amino acids. Time point given: week 11, during vaccination. Every vaccination contained 300 ug of the mutant IDH1 20-mer peptide and was paired with topical imiquimod. The receptor's source is a man aged 45 to 65 with glioma. The sequences come from PBMCs, collected from a glioma patient whose treatment included an IDH1 peptide vaccine. J is TRBJ1-1 and V is TRBV28; no firm D call. CDR3 bases: TGTGCCAGCAGTTTAACCCAATGGAACACTGAAGCTTTCTTT. This translates into CASSLTQWNTEAFF.